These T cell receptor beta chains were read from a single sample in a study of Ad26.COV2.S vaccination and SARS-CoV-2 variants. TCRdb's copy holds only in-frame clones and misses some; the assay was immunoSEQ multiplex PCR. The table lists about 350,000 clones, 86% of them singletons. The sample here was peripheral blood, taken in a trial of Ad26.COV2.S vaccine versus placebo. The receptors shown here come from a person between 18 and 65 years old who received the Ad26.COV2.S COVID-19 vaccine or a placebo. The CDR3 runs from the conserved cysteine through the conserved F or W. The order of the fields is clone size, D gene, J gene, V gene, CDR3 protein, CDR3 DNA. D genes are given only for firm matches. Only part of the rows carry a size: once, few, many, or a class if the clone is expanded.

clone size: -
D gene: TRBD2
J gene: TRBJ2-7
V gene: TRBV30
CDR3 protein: CAWTRGGLSSYEQYF
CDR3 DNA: TGTGCCTGGACCCGCGGGGGGTTAAGCTCCTACGAGCAGTACTTC

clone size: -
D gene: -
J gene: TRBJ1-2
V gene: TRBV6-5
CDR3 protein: CASTEGVSASGYTF
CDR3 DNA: TGTGCCAGCACCGAAGGGGTGTCGGCTAGTGGCTACACCTTC

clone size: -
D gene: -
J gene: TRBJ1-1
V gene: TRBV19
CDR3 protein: CASRTENTEAFF
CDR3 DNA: TGTGCCAGTAGGACTGAGAACACTGAAGCTTTCTTT

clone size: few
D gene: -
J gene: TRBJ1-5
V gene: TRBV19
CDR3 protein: CASSQGRNQPQHF
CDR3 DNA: TGTGCCAGTTCCCAGGGGAGGAATCAGCCCCAGCATTTT

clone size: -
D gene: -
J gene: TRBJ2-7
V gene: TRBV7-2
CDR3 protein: CASSLPGMVGEQYF
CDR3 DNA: TGTGCCAGCAGCTTACCAGGGATGGTGGGCGAGCAGTACTTC

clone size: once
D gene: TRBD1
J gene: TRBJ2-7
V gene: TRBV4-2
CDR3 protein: CASSLATGVAYEQYF
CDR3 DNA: TGTGCCAGCAGCCTGGCGACAGGGGTCGCCTACGAGCAGTACTTC

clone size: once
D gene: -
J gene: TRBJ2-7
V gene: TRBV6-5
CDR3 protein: CASSSNRDSTLYEQYF
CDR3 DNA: TGTGCCAGCAGTTCGAACCGGGACTCGACTCTCTACGAGCAGTACTTC

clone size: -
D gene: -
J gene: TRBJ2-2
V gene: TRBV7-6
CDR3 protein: CASSLTLGELFF
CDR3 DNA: TGTGCCAGCAGCTTAACCCTCGGGGAGCTGTTTTTT

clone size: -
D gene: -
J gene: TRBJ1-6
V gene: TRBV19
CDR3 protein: CASHSGAANSYNSPLHF
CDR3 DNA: TGTGCCAGTCATTCGGGAGCCGCCAATTCTTATAATTCACCCCTCCACTTT

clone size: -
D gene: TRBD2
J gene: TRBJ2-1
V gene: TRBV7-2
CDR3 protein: CASRSSGRAIHEQFF
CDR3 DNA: TGTGCCAGCCGTTCTAGCGGGAGGGCCATCCATGAGCAGTTCTTC

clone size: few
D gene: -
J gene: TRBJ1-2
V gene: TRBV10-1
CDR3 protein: CASSASGIYGYTF
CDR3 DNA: TGCGCCAGCAGTGCCTCAGGGATTTATGGCTACACCTTC

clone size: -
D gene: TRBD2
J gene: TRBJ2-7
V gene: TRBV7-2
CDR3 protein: CASSLGAGATSYEQYF
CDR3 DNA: TGTGCCAGCAGCTTGGGAGCGGGGGCGACGTCCTACGAGCAGTACTTC

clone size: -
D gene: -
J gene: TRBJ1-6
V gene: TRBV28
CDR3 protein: CASSLFEASSYNSPLHF
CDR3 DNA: TGTGCCAGCAGTTTATTCGAAGCAAGCTCCTATAATTCACCCCTCCACTTT

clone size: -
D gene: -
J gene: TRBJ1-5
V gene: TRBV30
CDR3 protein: CAWSQEPQVQPQHF
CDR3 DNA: TGTGCCTGGAGTCAGGAGCCACAGGTTCAGCCCCAGCATTTT

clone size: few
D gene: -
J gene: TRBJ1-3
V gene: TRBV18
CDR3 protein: CASSLQGPLGGNTIYF
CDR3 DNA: TGTGCCAGCTCGCTACAGGGTCCTTTGGGTGGAAACACCATATATTTT

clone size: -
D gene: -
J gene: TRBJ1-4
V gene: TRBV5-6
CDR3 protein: CASSLGQSAVGVEKLFF
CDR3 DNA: TGTGCCAGCAGCTTGGGGCAGAGCGCAGTCGGAGTCGAAAAACTGTTTTTT

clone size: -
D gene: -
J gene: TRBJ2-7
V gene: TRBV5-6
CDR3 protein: CASSLAGSGLYEQYF
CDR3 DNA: TGTGCCAGCAGCTTGGCAGGGTCCGGATTATACGAGCAGTACTTC

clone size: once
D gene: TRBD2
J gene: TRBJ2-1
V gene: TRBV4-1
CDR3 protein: CASSPDPWRGSGNSDEQFF
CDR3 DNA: TGCGCCAGCAGCCCGGACCCTTGGCGTGGTAGCGGGAACTCGGATGAGCAGTTCTTC

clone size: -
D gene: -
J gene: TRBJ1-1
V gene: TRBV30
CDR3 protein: CAWRGNREAEAFF
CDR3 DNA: TGTGCCTGGAGGGGGAACAGGGAGGCTGAAGCTTTCTTT

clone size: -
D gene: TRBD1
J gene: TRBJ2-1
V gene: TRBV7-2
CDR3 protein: CASRPGTGYNEQFF
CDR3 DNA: TGTGCCAGCAGACCCGGGACAGGTTACAATGAGCAGTTCTTC

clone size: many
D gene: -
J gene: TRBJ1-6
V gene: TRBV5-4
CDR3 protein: CASSLGGESSYNSPLHF
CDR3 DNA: TGTGCCAGCAGCTTGGGAGGGGAGAGCTCCTATAATTCACCCCTCCACTTT

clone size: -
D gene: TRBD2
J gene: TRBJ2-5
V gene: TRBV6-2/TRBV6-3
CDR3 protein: CASSLTGLAEETQYF
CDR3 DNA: TGTGCCAGCAGTCTTACGGGACTAGCGGAAGAGACCCAGTACTTC

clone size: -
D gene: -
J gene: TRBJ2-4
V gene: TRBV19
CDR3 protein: CASRSTELAKNIQYF
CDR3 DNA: TGTGCCAGTAGGTCGACAGAACTAGCCAAAAACATTCAGTACTTC

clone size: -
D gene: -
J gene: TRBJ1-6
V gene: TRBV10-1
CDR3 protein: CASSEPGLNLSSYNSPLHF
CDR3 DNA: TGCGCCAGCAGTGAGCCGGGACTGAACCTGAGCTCCTATAATTCACCCCTCCACTTT

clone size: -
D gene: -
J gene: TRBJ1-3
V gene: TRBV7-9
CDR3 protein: CASSLGSYSGNTIYF
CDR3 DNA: TGTGCCAGCAGCTTAGGCAGTTACTCTGGAAACACCATATATTTT

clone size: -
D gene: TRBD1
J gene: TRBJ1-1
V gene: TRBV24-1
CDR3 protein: CATSVFPGQGLF
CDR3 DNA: TGTGCCACCAGTGTCTTTCCGGGACAGGGCCTTTTT

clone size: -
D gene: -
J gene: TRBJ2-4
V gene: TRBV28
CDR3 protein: CASSHTVLAKNIQYF
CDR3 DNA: TGTGCCAGCAGTCACACTGTTTTAGCCAAAAACATTCAGTACTTC

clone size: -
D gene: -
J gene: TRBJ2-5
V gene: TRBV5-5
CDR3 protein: CASSRMGAAETQYF
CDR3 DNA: TGTGCCAGCAGCCGAATGGGGGCCGCAGAGACCCAGTACTTC

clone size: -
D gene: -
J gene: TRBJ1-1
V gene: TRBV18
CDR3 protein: CASSSDEGRVTEAFF
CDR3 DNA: TGTGCCAGCTCCAGCGACGAAGGGCGGGTCACTGAAGCTTTCTTT

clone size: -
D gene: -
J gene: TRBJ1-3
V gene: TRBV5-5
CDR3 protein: CASSLESYSGNTIYF
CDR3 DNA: TGTGCCAGCAGCTTGGAGAGCTACTCTGGAAACACCATATATTTT

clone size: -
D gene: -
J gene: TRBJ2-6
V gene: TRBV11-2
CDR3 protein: CASSLALLQSSGANVLTF
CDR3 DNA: TGTGCCAGCAGCTTAGCCCTCCTCCAGTCCTCTGGGGCCAACGTCCTGACTTTC

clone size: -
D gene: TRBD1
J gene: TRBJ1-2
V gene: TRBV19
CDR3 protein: CASRREGASYGYTF
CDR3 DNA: TGTGCCAGTAGACGGGAGGGGGCGAGCTATGGCTACACCTTC

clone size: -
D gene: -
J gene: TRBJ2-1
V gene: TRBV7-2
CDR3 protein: CASSLGQYTFYNNEQFF
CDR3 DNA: TGTGCCAGCAGCCTCGGACAGTACACCTTCTATAACAATGAGCAGTTCTTC

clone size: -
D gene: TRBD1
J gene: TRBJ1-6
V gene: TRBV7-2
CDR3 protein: CASSLSSGTGVPPLHF
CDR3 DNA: TGTGCCAGCAGCTTATCGTCCGGGACAGGGGTGCCACCCCTCCACTTT

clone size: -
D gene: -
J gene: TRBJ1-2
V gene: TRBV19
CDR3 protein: CASRRQILDGYTF
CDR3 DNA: TGTGCCAGTAGGCGACAAATCCTGGATGGCTACACCTTC

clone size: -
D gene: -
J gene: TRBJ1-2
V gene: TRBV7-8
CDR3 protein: CASSLAAGAGGYTF
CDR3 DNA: TGTGCCAGCAGCTTAGCTGCGGGGGCGGGAGGCTACACCTTC

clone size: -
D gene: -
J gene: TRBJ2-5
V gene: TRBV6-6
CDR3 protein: CASSPRALPLQETQYF
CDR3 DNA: TGTGCCAGCAGCCCACGGGCCCTACCTCTACAAGAGACCCAGTACTTC

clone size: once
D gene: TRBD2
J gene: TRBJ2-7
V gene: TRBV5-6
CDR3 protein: CASSPNSGKTYEQYF
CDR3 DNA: TGTGCCAGCAGCCCTAACAGCGGGAAAACCTACGAGCAGTACTTC

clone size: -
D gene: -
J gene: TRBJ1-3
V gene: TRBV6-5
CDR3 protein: CASSRRPGNTIYF
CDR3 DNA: TGTGCCAGCAGCAGGCGTCCTGGAAACACCATATATTTT

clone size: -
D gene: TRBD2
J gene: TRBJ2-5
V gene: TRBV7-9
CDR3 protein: CASSSGTSGGASETQYF
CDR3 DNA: TGTGCCAGCAGCTCCGGGACTAGCGGGGGGGCCTCAGAGACCCAGTACTTC

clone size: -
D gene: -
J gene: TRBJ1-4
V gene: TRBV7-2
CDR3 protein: CASSLDEKLFF
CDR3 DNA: TGTGCCAGCAGCTTAGATGAAAAACTGTTTTTT

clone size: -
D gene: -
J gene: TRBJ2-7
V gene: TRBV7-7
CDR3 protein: CASSRGGGSSYEQYF
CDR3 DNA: TGTGCCAGCAGCCGAGGGGGCGGGAGCTCCTACGAGCAGTACTTC

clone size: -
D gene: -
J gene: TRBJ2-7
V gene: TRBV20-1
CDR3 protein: CSAIDRPSSYEQYF
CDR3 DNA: TGCAGTGCTATTGACAGACCGAGCTCCTACGAGCAGTACTTC

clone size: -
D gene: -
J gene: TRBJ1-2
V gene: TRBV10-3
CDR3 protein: CAISEFVGDGSYGYTF
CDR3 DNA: TGTGCCATCAGTGAGTTTGTGGGGGATGGGAGCTATGGCTACACCTTC

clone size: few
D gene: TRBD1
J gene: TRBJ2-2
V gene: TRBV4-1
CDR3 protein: CASSHRTGNTGELFF
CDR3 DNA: TGCGCCAGCAGCCACCGGACAGGGAACACCGGGGAGCTGTTTTTT

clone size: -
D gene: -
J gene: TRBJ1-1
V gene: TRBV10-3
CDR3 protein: CAIKVEVATEAFF
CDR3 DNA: TGTGCCATCAAAGTAGAAGTAGCCACTGAAGCTTTCTTT

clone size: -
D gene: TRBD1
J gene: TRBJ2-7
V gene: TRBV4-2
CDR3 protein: CASSQDGGQGYEQYF
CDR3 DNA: TGTGCCAGCAGCCAAGATGGGGGACAGGGCTACGAGCAGTACTTC

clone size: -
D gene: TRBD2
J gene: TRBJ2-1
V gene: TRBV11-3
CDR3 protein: CASSSLSGTSGRGLYNEQFF
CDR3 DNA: TGTGCCAGCAGCTCCCTTTCTGGGACTAGCGGGAGGGGGCTTTACAATGAGCAGTTCTTC

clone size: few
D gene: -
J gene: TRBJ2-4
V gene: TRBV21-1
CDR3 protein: CASSPGTGGALAKNIQYF
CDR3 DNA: TGTGCCAGCAGCCCCGGGACAGGGGGCGCCTTAGCCAAAAACATTCAGTACTTC

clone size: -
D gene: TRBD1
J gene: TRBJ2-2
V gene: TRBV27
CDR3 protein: CASSLYLGQGAGELFF
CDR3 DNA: TGTGCCAGCAGTTTATATCTGGGACAGGGGGCGGGGGAGCTGTTTTTT

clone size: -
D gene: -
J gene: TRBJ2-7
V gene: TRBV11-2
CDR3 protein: CASSTTTSYEQYF
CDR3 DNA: TGTGCCAGCAGCACCACTACTTCCTACGAGCAGTACTTC

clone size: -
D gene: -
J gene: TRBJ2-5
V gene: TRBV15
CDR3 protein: CATSRDASADQETQYF
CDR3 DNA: TGTGCCACCAGCAGAGATGCATCAGCGGACCAAGAGACCCAGTACTTC

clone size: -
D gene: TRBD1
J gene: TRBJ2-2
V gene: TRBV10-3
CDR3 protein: CAISQTGSTGELFF
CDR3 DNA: TGTGCCATCAGTCAGACAGGGAGCACCGGGGAGCTGTTTTTT

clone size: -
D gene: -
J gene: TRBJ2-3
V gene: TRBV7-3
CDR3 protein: CASSSQTGTDTQYF
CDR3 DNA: TGTGCCAGCAGCTCACAGACAGGCACAGATACGCAGTATTTT

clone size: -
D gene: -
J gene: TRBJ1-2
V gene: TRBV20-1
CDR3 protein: CSRLGDYGYTF
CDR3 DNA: TGCAGCAGGCTGGGAGACTATGGCTACACCTTC

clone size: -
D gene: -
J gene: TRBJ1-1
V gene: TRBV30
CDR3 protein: CAWSLGLDTEAFF
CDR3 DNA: TGTGCCTGGAGTTTAGGGCTGGACACTGAAGCTTTCTTT

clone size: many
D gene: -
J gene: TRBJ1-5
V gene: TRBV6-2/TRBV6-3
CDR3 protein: CASSYGGSRNQPQHF
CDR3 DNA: TGTGCCAGCAGTTACGGAGGGTCCCGGAATCAGCCCCAGCATTTT

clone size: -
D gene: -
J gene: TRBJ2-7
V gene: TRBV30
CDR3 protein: CAWSQSSYEQYF
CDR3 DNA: TGTGCCTGGAGTCAATCCAGCTACGAGCAGTACTTC

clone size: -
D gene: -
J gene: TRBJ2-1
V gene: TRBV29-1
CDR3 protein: CSVEDNKGVNNEQFF
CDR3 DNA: TGCAGCGTTGAAGATAATAAGGGGGTGAACAATGAGCAGTTCTTC

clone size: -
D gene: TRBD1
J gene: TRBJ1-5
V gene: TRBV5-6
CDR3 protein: CASSLTGANQPQHF
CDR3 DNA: TGTGCCAGCAGCTTGACAGGGGCGAATCAGCCCCAGCATTTT